The following is a T cell receptor beta chain sequence with its context. Antigen specificity is unknown. This record belongs to a study of shared clonotypes between healthy human individuals. The overall study: Three plates were used per donor for CD4 naive, three for CD4 memory, two for CD8 naive and one for CD8 memory. Study outcomes and limitations: All-four-donor shared clonotypes had higher generation probabilities than non-shared clonotypes did.

TCRdb keeps only in-frame clones here, not all; method: immunoSEQ multiplex PCR. Among approximately 2,300,000 clones listed, 92% were seen once. The CDR3 is made up of 14 amino acids. Trimming pared 4 bases from V and 4 bases from J, leaving 14 bases between. The germline gives CDR1 SGHNT, CDR2 YYREEE (reference sequence). This chain joins TRBV5-4 and TRBJ1-2; weak D call: TRBD1 (6 bases). This receptor was taken from a young man in good health. Some clones in this sample may be carry-over from other donors' samples. The sequenced sample consisted of naive CD4+ T cells from PBMCs. Subset indicated: CD45RA+ positively selected. CDR3 nucleotides: TGTGCCAGCAGCCCACCCGGACAGCCCTATGGCTACACCTTC. This translates into CASSPPGQPYGYTF. The variable domain in full, completed from reference TRBV5-4 and TRBJ1-2, reads ETGVTQSPTHLIKTRGQQVTLRCSSQSGHNTVSWYQQALGQGPQFIFQYYREEENGRGNFPPRFSGLQFPNYSSELNVNALELDDSALYLCASSPPGQPYGYTFGSGTRLTVV.